This T cell receptor beta chain was identified in a study of cytomegalovirus exposure and HLA in healthy donors (TCRdb year 2017). Study-wide context: According to an earlier analysis of 587 of the donors, some 180 million T cells yielded 95 million to 140 million unique TCR beta sequences and approximately 300 Gb of sequence data. Roughly 300 gigabases of sequencing data and around 85 million unique TCR sequences made up an early release that covered approximately 620 HLA-typed donors. Of the roughly 400 genotyped donors, 65% to 90% fell in the genetic ancestry cluster associated with self-reported Caucasian donors. The study was designed to test whether signatures of past pathogen exposure could be identified by cataloging public T cell receptors. The T cell repertoires of 550 to 850 subjects were profiled by immunosequencing and related to cytomegalovirus serostatus. Besides the first cohort of around 700 subjects, a separate validation cohort made up of 120 different subjects was used. To predict cytomegalovirus infection status, the study combined high-throughput TCR immunosequencing, statistical association of individual TCRs with disease status, and machine learning. In a later analysis, previously published TCR beta repertoires from 550 to 750 donors were re-analyzed and high-resolution HLA genotyping was added so that TCR occurrence patterns could be studied. The later analysis used no new phenotypic data to find candidate immune exposures, relying instead on TCR beta sequences and their occurrence across donors. In an earlier analysis of about 590 of the donors, high-throughput TCR beta sequencing was used to judge whether each TCR beta V gene segment behaved as functional or pseudogenic. Donor age, sex, ethnicity and CMV serostatus were compiled together with the repertoire data. In a later genetic analysis, genome-wide SNP genotypes for about 55% of the 666 donors were used, and that subset was treated as a discovery cohort. Every discovery cohort repertoire had been produced on one sequencing platform. HLA typing covered class I and class II loci at four-digit resolution. The number of donors typed differed by locus, with roughly 629-640 for A, B, C, DRB1 and DQB1, 522 for DQA1, 600 to 610 for DPA1, and 400 to 490 for DPB1. A few DR-DQ haplotypes were handled as single units for association and clustering because linkage in the cohort was strong. Among 398 genotyped donors of the cohort, an average of about 240,000 unique TCR beta nucleotide sequences were sequenced per donor, roughly 20% of them non-productive. The full study reports these points: In a later analysis, HLA-associated TCR beta chains showed more clonal expansion and lower generation probabilities than non-associated chains that were equally common. A further reported finding was that TCR beta sequences accurately predicted the HLA-A and HLA-B alleles for most subjects in the first cohort. Because counts were too low, roughly 17 rarely observed V segments, including chromosome 9 orphons, were left out of the earlier analysis of a few hundred of the donors. Immune exposure information for the cohort was limited to CMV serostatus. Broadly in line with IMGT annotations, most TCR beta V segments showed up in productive rearrangements about 87% or about 30% of the time in an earlier analysis of about 500 of the donors. Assigning TCR associations to individual alleles was difficult when HLA alleles, especially DR and DQ, strongly co-occurred. In a later analysis, several top co-occurrence clusters were reported to appear linked to parvovirus B19, influenza, CMV and Epstein-Barr virus. At a false discovery rate of 0.05, a later analysis linked 16,951 TCR beta sequences to specific HLA alleles. Correlated functional status among segregating V segments might reflect linkage disequilibrium, but an unknown experimental factor could not be ruled out. In a later analysis, TCR association rates were found to vary across HLA loci, with the most associated TCRs seen for DRB1 alleles and the fewest for HLA-C alleles. Most TCR sequences were seen in very few donors, while some public TCRs were found in many individuals. In this cohort, only TCR beta chains were sequenced, and detectable features were limited by the absence of alpha or paired-chain data. The authors suggested that the approach could potentially be extended to other disease states and immunological phenotypes. In vitro tests confirmed that a few of the cytomegalovirus-associated TCR beta chains recognize cytomegalovirus antigens. In a later genetic analysis, a missense DCLRE1C variant was associated with V-gene and J-gene trimming of TCR beta chains, and the association was replicated in an independent cohort. A cluster of highly shared sequence variants was judged likely to be a technical artifact of the sequencing pipeline. In the study, some 180 TCR beta chains were listed as associated with cytomegalovirus. Presence/absence analyses assumed roughly uniform sequencing depth across donors, an assumption that may not hold. Cytomegalovirus status was reported to be diagnosed by the classifier with high specificity and sensitivity in both the original and validation cohorts. The 87-base-pair reads could not distinguish some IMGT-functional V segments, including TRBV6-2 and TRBV6-3, so those segments were excluded. HLA typing was unavailable for some donors at each locus, so association tests used only the typed subset. A later genetic analysis reported fewer N-insertions in productive TCRs among donors in an Asian-associated ancestry cluster than the approximately 670-donor mean. A later analysis found that most CMV-associated TCR beta chains appeared HLA-restricted, with HLA associations seemingly driven largely by CMV exposure.

The cohort comprised some 680 healthy bone marrow donors. At the time of sampling, all cohort members were nominally healthy, though unrecorded immune exposures were likely present. The donor tested CMV seronegative, placing the donor among the approximately 400 seronegative members of the cohort. Each donor provided a peripheral blood sample, and peripheral blood mononuclear cells were used for TCR beta sequencing. Genomic DNA was extracted from the blood cell samples with the Qiagen DNeasy Blood Extraction Kit. Notes on this clone: The clone's antigen remains unknown. Per-base qualities were not stored, and no clone one base away is much larger.

The CDR3, from cysteine to phenylalanine, totals 14 residues. The retained sequence is limited to the CDR3, 42 bases, with the frame set at the first base. The germline V gene encodes CDR1 SGHRS and CDR2 YFSETQ. The V and J ends are trimmed by 8 bases and 3 bases, leaving 17 bases between them. The library was prepared using the immunoSEQ multiplex PCR assay. A mixture of 60 forward primers for TCR Vbeta segments and 13 reverse primers for TCR Jbeta segments was used in the multiplex PCR. Amplification of the CDR3 region of rearranged TCR beta genes was performed with a multiplex PCR assay on genomic DNA. On the Illumina HiSeq System, the amplified TCR beta libraries were sequenced as 87-base-pair reads. Concerning the study's data processing: In a later analysis, about 80 million unique TCR beta chains were counted across the 500 to 700 repertoires, and roughly 9.9 million of these chains were shared by at least two donors. A nearest-neighbor algorithm error-corrected the raw reads and collapsed the reads into unique sequences, merging closely related sequences to remove PCR and sequencing errors. V, D and J gene segments were assigned by aligning CDR3 sequences to IMGT reference sequences. For a sequence to be retained, at least a six-nucleotide match to both a V gene segment and a J gene segment was required. A rearrangement counted as productive if the CDR3 had no stop codons and remained in frame with V and J, and every other rearrangement counted as non-productive. Following IMGT convention, CDR3 was defined as the stretch from the second conserved V-encoded cysteine to the conserved J-encoded phenylalanine. The earlier analysis of about 590 of the donors excluded sequences that lacked an unambiguous match to a single V gene segment. An earlier analysis of some 610 of the donors called V segments functional above 56.7% productive rearrangements and segregating when the between-donor standard deviation exceeded 5%. A statistical classification framework was built for diagnosing cytomegalovirus status from the catalog of TCR beta chain sequences. In a later analysis, TCR nucleotide sequences were compared against IMGT/GENE-DB human TR gene sequences so that V and J genes could be assigned. In a later analysis, CDR3 sequences and most-parsimonious VDJ recombination scenarios were assigned using the TCRdist pipeline. In a later analysis, each TCR beta chain was defined by its CDR3 amino acid sequence together with its V-gene family, and reads without a unique V-gene family were excluded. To address suspected cross-contamination and a sequencing artifact, a later analysis removed around 590 highly shared, low-generation-probability nucleotide sequences. In a later analysis, a clonal expansion index was calculated for each public chain from normalized within-repertoire ranks of inferred template counts. In a later analysis, generation probabilities were computed with a VDJ recombination model fitted to out-of-frame rearrangements, and the resulting probabilities were checked against IGoR. A later analysis scored TCR-TCR, TCR-HLA and TCR-CMV co-occurrence with hypergeometric tests, applying a repertoire-size bias correction to TCR pairs. False discovery rates were estimated in a later analysis by permuting HLA or CMV assignments 20 times. In a later analysis, co-occurring TCRs were grouped with DBSCAN, and TCRdist sequence similarity was added when clustering was performed within HLA-allele-positive subsets. Repertoires with fewer than 30,000 or more than 120,000 public chains were left out of co-occurrence clustering, as were five repertoires with anomalous nucleotide sharing. As stored in TCRdb, this immuneACCESS dataset retains in-frame rearrangements with V and J assigned. A fraction of the clones does not appear; measured against another copy, unresolved V genes explain less than half of the discrepancy, and the remainder lacks a known reason. The DNA was the basis for D and trimming; V, J and clone size are from that table. The sample table shows fewer than 150,000 clones, and approximately 80% are seen once. Under 4.5% of the sample rests with the top ten.

The receptor's source is a man in his late teens or twenties in good health and CMV-seronegative. The sequencing input was PBMCs. The rearranged chain carries TRBV5-1 and TRBJ1-1; the D gene is perhaps TRBD1, on 6 matching bases. The bases read TGCGCCAGTTATCAAGCTGGGGGCGACACTGAAGCTTTCTTT. Translation gives CASYQAGGDTEAFF.